These 5 T cell receptor beta chains were sequenced from one sample in a study of T-cell memory formation after mild COVID-19. TCRdb re-analysed the 5' RACE reads in MiXCR, keeping a single row per CDR3 protein. The sample contains around 250,000 distinct CDR3 sequences, around 15% of which appear only once. The sequencing sample was made of PBMCs or a T cell subset sorted from them (not recorded which). The receptor source for this set is a man between 18 and 35 years old who had mild COVID-19 (a few samples of this study predate the infection). Cell type and time point are not known.

This clonotype has just a few counts. This sequence joins TRBV10-3 and TRBJ2-7; TRBD1 matches 10 bases. CDR3 size: 15 residues. Germline lookup yields CDR1 ENHRY and CDR2 SYGVKD. The J segment lost 4 bases and the V segment lost 3 bases, leaving 6 bases of the junction unmatched. CDR3 protein: CAISDSGTGVYEQYF. The DNA for the CDR3 is TGTGCCATCAGTGACTCCGGGACAGGGGTTTACGAGCAGTACTTC.

The chain couples TRBV7-3 to TRBJ2-3; 9 nucleotides match TRBD2. The ends lost 8 bases at V and 2 bases at J; junction bases unmatched: 5. The CDR3 sequence is 14 residues long. Per germline, CDR1 SGHTA and CDR2 FQGTGA. This CDR3 reads CASQRGALTDTQYF. In DNA form, the CDR3 reads TGTGCCAGCCAGCGGGGGGCCCTCACAGATACGCAGTATTTT.

This clonotype was counted a few times. The V gene is TRBV2, the J gene TRBJ1-1, with a tentative D call TRBD1 (6 bases). The CDR3 totals 14 residues. V lost 6 bases and J lost 2, with 13 bases in between. The germline CDR1 and CDR2 sequences are SNHLY and FYNNEI. The CDR3 bases are TGTGCCAGCAGATTTATGGACAGCAACACTGAAGCTTTCTTT. It specifies CASRFMDSNTEAFF.

This clonotype was recorded many times. J is TRBJ1-4 and V is TRBV27; D is unclear. Germline V gene sequence: CDR1 MNHEY, CDR2 SMNVEV (reference sequence). Trimming took 3 bases from V and 7 from J, leaving 12 bases between them. This CDR3 has 14 amino acids. The CDR3 DNA follows: TGTGCCAGCAGTTTTTCCCGCGATCCTGAAAAACTGTTTTTT. Protein product: CASSFSRDPEKLFF.

This clonotype was detected only a few times. The rearrangement uses TRBV14 and TRBJ2-3; TRBD2 might be the D (5 bases). CDR3 length: 15 residues. With 1 base removed from V and 3 bases from J, the gap between germline ends came to 11 bases. The V gene's germline CDR1 is SGHDN and CDR2 FVKESK. CDR3 bases: TGTGCCAGCAGCCAAGGACTACTCCGTACAGATACGCAGTATTTT. Translating it yields CASSQGLLRTDTQYF.